Reported below is one TCR beta chain. The antigen remains undetermined. One entry per CDR3 protein results from TCRdb running MiXCR on the RACE reads. The sample shows 87,000 or so distinct CDR3 sequences, around 9.5% of them seen only once. The length of the CDR3 is 14 residues. V trimming: 5 bases; J trimming: 5 bases; junction bases outside the gene matches: 6. Per germline, CDR1 MNHNY and CDR2 SVGAGI (reference sequence). Specified time point: pre-sensitization, week 0. The treatment: therapeutic diphenylcyclopropenone sensitization with weekly scalp DPC. Unfractionated whole blood yielded the extracted total RNA. The data belong to a study of human T cells and chemical hapten exposure. Study-wide results and caveats: Higher patch test scores went with higher counts of PT1 expanded TCRs.

The specimen was whole blood, collected in connection with sensitization to the hapten diphenylcyclopropenone (DPC). V and J are TRBV6-6 and TRBJ1-5, with 7 nucleotides matching TRBD1. The receptor was derived from a woman aged 40 to 55 with alopecia areata. Some clones in this sample may be carry-over from other donors' samples. The CDR3 DNA follows: TGTGCCAGCAGTCCTCAGGGGGGTGATCAGCCCCAGCATTTT. It codes for CASSPQGGDQPQHF.